This is a list of T cell receptor beta chains from one sample in a study of Ad26.COV2.S vaccination and SARS-CoV-2 variants. Profiled with immunoSEQ multiplex PCR; TCRdb holds only in-frame clones, not every one. The data contain a few hundred thousand clones, 90% of them singletons. This sample comprised peripheral blood, obtained in a trial of Ad26.COV2.S vaccine versus placebo. These receptor sequences come from a person between 18 and 65 years old who received the Ad26.COV2.S COVID-19 vaccine or a placebo. Both conserved end residues are part of each CDR3. The D gene is left open where the match is weak. Size values are once, few and many counts, or a class for expanded clones, and some rows have none.

v_gene	j_gene	d_gene	abundance	CDR3nt	CDR3aa
TRBV3-1/TRBV3-2	TRBJ2-2	TRBD2	.	TGTGCCAGCAGCCAAGGGGAGGGTTCCACCGGGGAGCTGTTTTTT	CASSQGEGSTGELFF
TRBV4-1	TRBJ2-2	TRBD2	.	TGCGCCAGCAGCCAGCGAGTGCTAGCGGGAGCCGGGGAGCTGTTTTTT	CASSQRVLAGAGELFF
TRBV12-3/TRBV12-4	TRBJ2-2	.	once	TGTGCCAGCGGACAGGGAGGGACCGGGGAGCTGTTTTTT	CASGQGGTGELFF
TRBV29-1	TRBJ2-7	.	.	TGCAGCGTTGGGGCAGAGGCCTACGAGCAGTACTTC	CSVGAEAYEQYF
TRBV5-1	TRBJ1-4	TRBD1	.	TGCGCCAGCAGCTTGGAGGGGGCAGTTAATGAAAAACTGTTTTTT	CASSLEGAVNEKLFF
TRBV10-2	TRBJ1-6	.	.	TGCGCCAGCAGTGAGGGGGGCTCCTATAATTCACCCCTCCACTTT	CASSEGGSYNSPLHF
TRBV4-1	TRBJ1-2	.	.	TGCGCCAGCAGCCAGGCTTCGGCCGGGGGAGAACCTGGCTACACCTTC	CASSQASAGGEPGYTF
TRBV28	TRBJ1-2	.	.	TGTGCCAGCAGTTTATGGGGGGGTCTCTATGGCTACACCTTC	CASSLWGGLYGYTF
TRBV6-5	TRBJ1-5	.	.	TGTGCCAGTCGGACACAGAGCAATCAGCCCCAGCATTTT	CASRTQSNQPQHF
TRBV4-2	TRBJ2-2	.	.	TGTGCCAGCAGCCAAGGGGAGCTGGGGGAGCTGTTTTTT	CASSQGELGELFF
TRBV7-9	TRBJ2-5	TRBD2	.	TGTGCCAGCAGCTCCCTAGCGGGAGAAGAGACCCAGTACTTC	CASSSLAGEETQYF
TRBV4-1	TRBJ2-7	.	.	TGCGCCAGCAGCCAAATATACCTCCCAGGGGCCTTTACCTACGAGCAGTACTTC	CASSQIYLPGAFTYEQYF
TRBV7-9	TRBJ2-3	TRBD2	.	TGTGCCAGCAGCTTAGCGGAGGGTAGCGGGAGTTTCACAGATACGCAGTATTTT	CASSLAEGSGSFTDTQYF
TRBV20-1	TRBJ2-4	.	.	TGCAGTGCTAGTTTCGGCGGAGGGCCTTCTAAAAACATTCAGTACTTC	CSASFGGGPSKNIQYF
TRBV6-5	TRBJ1-2	.	.	TGTGCCAGCAGTTCCCCCGGGGGGGGAGACTATGGCTACACCTTC	CASSSPGGGDYGYTF
TRBV5-1	TRBJ2-7	TRBD2	few	TGCGCCAGCAGCTTAACTAGCGGGAGGGATAACGAGCAGTACTTC	CASSLTSGRDNEQYF
TRBV12-5	TRBJ2-3	.	.	TGTGCTAGTGCCTCGACCCAGGGATTTTGGGATACGCAGTATTTT	CASASTQGFWDTQYF
TRBV4-3	TRBJ1-2	.	.	TGCGCCAGCAGCCAAGACATGGATAATGGCTACACCTTC	CASSQDMDNGYTF
TRBV27	TRBJ2-7	.	few	TGTGCCAGCAGTTTATCGATCCGTCACTCATTACAGGTCCTAGGACCTTCCTACGAGCAGTACTTC	CASSLSIRHSLQVLGPSYEQYF